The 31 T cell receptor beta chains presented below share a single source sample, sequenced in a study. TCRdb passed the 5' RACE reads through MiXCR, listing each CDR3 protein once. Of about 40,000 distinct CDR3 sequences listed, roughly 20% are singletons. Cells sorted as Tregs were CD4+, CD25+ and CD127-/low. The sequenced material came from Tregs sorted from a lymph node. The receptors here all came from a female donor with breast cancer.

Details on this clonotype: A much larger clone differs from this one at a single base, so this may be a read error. The CDR3: CASSQGKRGQFF. CDR3 bases: TGCGCCAGCAGCCAAGGGAAAAGGGGACAGTTCTTC. The rearrangement links TRBV4-1 to TRBJ2-1; a weak D match, TRBD1 (5 bases). CDR1 is MGHRA and CDR2 is YSYEKL in the germline V gene. This CDR3 comprises 12 residues. V lost 1 base and J lost 13, with 11 bases in between.

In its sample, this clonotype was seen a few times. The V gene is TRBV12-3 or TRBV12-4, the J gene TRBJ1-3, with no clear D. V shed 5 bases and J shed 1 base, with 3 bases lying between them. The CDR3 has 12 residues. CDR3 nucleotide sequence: TGTGCCAGCAGTCCGTCTGGAAACACCATATATTTT. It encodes CASSPSGNTIYF.

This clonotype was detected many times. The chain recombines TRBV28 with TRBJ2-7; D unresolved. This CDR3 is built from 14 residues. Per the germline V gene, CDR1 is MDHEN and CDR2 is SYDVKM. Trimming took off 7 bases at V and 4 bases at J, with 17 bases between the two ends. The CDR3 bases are TGTGCCAGCACCGCCTTTGCGGAAGAGTACGAGCAGTACTTC. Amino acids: CASTAFAEEYEQYF.

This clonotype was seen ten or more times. The CDR3: CASSLLGDSIYGYTF. CDR3 in DNA: TGCGCCAGCAGCTTACTCGGAGACAGCATCTATGGCTACACCTTC. The chain employs TRBV5-1 and TRBJ1-2, with D possibly being TRBD1 (5 bases). This CDR3 contains 15 residues. In germline, CDR1 is SGHRS, CDR2 YFSETQ. The V and J ends lost 2 bases and 4 bases respectively, with 15 bases between them.

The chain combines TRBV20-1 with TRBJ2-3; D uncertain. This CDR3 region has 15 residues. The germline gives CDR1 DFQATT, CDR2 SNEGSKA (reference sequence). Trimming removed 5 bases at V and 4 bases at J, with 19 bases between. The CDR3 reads CSAPTRATGADTQYF. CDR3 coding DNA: TGCAGTGCTCCGACTCGGGCGACTGGGGCAGATACGCAGTATTTT.

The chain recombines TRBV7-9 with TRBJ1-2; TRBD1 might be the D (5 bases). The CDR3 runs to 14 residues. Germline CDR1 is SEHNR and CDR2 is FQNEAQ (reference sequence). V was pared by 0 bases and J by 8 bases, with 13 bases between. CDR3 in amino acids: CASSLASDRGGYTF. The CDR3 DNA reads TGTGCCAGCAGCTTAGCGTCCGACAGAGGCGGCTACACCTTC.

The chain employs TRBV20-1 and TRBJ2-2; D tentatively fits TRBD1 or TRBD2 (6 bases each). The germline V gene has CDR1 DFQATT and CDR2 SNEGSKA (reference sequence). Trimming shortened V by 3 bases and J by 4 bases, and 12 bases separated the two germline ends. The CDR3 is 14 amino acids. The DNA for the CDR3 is TGCAGTGCTAGTAGGGGGGTCGTCACCGGGGAGCTGTTTTTT. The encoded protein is CSASRGVVTGELFF.

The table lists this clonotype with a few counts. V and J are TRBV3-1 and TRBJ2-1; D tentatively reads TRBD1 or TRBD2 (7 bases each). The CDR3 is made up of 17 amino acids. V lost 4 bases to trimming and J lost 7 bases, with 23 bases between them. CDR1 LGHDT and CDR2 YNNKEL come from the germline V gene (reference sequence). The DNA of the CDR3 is TGTGCCAGCAGCCCCCCCAGGGGGGGGCCGGATTGGAATGAGCAGTTCTTC. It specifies CASSPPRGGPDWNEQFF.

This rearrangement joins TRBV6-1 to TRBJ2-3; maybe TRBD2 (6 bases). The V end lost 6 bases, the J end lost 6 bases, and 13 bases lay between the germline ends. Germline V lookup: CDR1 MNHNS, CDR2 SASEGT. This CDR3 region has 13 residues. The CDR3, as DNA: TGTGCCAGCAGCCAACTAGCCCCCGATACGCAGTATTTT. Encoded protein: CASSQLAPDTQYF.

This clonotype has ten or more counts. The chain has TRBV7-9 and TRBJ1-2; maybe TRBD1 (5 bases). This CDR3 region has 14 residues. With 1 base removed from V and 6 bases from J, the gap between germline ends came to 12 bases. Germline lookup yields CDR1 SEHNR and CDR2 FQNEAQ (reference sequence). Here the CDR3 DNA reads TGTGCCAGCAGCTTAGATGGGGGATTCAATGGCTACACCTTC. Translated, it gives CASSLDGGFNGYTF. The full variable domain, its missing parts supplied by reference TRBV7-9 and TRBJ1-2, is DTGVSQNPRHKITKRGQNVTFRCDPISEHNRLYWYRQTLGQGPEFLTYFQNEAQLEKSRLLSDRFSAERPKGSFSTLEIQRTEQGDSAMYLCASSLDGGFNGYTFGSGTRLTVV.

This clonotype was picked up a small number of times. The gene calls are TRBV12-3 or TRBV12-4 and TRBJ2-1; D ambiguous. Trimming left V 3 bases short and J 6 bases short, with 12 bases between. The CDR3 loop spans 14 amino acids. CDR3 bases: TGTGCCAGCAGTTTTTCCCCCGTCGGCAATGAGCAGTTCTTC. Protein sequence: CASSFSPVGNEQFF.

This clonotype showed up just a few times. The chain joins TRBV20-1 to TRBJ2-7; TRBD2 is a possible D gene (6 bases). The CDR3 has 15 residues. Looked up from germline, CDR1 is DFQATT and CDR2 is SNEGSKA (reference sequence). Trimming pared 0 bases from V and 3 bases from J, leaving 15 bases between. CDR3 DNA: TGCAGTGCTAGAGATACGGGGGTTATCCGCTACGAGCAGTACTTC. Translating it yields CSARDTGVIRYEQYF.

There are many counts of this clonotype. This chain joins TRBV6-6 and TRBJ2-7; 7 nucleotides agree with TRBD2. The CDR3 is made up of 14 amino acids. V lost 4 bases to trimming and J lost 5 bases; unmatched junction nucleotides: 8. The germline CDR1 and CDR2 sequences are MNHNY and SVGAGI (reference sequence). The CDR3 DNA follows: TGTGCCAGCAGTTTGCTCTCGGGGGGTAACGAGCAGTACTTC. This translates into CASSLLSGGNEQYF.

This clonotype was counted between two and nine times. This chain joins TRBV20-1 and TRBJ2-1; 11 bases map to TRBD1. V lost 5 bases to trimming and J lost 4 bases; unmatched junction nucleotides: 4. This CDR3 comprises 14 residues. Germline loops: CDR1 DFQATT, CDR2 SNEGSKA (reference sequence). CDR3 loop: CSAGGQGDYNEQFF. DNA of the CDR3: TGCAGTGCTGGGGGACAGGGGGATTACAATGAGCAGTTCTTC.

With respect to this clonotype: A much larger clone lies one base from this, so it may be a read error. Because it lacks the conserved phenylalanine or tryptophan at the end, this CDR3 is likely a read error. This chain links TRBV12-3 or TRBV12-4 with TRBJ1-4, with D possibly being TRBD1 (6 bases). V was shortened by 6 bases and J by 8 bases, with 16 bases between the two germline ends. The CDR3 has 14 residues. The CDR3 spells CASRVRETGEKLFV. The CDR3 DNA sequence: TGTGCCAGCAGGGTGCGAGAAACAGGGGAAAAACTGTTTGTT.

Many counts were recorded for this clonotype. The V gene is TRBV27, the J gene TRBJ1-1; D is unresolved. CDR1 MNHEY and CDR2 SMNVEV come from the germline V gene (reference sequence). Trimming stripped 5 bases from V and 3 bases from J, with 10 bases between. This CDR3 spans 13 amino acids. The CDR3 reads CASSLSGDTEAFF. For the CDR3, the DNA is TGTGCCAGCAGTCTCAGCGGCGACACTGAAGCTTTCTTT.

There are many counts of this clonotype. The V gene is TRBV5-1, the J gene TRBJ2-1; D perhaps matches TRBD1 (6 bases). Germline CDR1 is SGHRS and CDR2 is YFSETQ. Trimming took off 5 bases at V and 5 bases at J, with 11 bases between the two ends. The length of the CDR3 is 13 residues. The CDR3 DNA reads TGCGCCAGCAGTTACAGGGTCAACAATGAGCAGTTCTTC. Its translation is CASSYRVNNEQFF.

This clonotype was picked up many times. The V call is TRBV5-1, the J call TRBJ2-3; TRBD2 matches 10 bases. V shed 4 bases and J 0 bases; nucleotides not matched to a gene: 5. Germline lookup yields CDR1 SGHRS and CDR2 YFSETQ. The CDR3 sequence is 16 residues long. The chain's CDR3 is CASSQISGRSTDTQYF. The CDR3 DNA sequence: TGCGCCAGCAGCCAGATTAGCGGGAGGAGCACAGATACGCAGTATTTT.

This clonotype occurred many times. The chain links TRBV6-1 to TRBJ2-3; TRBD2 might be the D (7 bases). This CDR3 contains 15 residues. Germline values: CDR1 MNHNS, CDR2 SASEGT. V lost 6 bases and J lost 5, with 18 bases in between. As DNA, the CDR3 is TGTGCCAGCAGCGCTAGGGGGGGCTTGGGAGATACGCAGTATTTT. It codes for CASSARGGLGDTQYF.

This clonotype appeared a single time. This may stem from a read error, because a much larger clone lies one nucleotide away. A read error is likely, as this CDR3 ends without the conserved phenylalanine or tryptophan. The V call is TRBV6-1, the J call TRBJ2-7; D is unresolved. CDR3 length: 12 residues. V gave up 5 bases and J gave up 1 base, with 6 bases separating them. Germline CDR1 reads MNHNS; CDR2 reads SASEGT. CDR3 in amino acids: CASSRRSYEQYL. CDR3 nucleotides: TGTGCCAGCAGTCGACGTTCCTACGAGCAGTACTTA.

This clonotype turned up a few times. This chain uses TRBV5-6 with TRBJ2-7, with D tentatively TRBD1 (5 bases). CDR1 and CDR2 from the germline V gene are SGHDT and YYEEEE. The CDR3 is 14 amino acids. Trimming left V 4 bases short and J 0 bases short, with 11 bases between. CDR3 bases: TGTGCCAGCAGCCGATTGACAGTCTCCTACGAGCAGTACTTC. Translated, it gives CASSRLTVSYEQYF.

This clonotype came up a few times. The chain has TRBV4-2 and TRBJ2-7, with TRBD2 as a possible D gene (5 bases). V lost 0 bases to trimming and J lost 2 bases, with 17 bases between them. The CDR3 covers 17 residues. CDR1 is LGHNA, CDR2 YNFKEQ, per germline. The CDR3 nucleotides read TGTGCCAGCAGCCAAGAATCCATGAGCGGATCAACCTACGAGCAGTACTTC. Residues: CASSQESMSGSTYEQYF.

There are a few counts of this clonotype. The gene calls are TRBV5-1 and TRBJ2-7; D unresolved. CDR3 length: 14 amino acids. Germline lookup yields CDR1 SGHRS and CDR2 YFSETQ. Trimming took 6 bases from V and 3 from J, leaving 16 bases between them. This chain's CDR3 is CASNPDVSSYEQYF. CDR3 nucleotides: TGCGCCAGCAACCCGGACGTAAGTAGCTACGAGCAGTACTTC.

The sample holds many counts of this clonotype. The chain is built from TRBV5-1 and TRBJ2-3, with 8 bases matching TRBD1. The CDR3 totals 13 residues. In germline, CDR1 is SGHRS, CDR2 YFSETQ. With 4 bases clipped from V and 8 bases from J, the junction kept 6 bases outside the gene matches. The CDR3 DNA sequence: TGCGCCAGCAGCATCGGACAGGGAGGTACGCAGTATTTT. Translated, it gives CASSIGQGGTQYF.

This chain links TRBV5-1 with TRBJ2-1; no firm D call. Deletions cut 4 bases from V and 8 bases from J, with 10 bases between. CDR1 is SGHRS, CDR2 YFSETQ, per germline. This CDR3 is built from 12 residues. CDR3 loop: CASSPSWDEQFF. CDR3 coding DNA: TGCGCCAGCAGCCCCTCGTGGGATGAGCAGTTCTTC.

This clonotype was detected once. CDR3 protein: CASSLDSRLIEQYF. The CDR3 nucleotides read TGTGCCAGCAGCTTGGACAGCAGACTAATCGAGCAGTACTTC. The gene calls are TRBV7-9 and TRBJ2-7; weak D call: TRBD1 (6 bases). This CDR3 spans 14 amino acids. Looked up from germline, CDR1 is SEHNR and CDR2 is FQNEAQ (reference sequence). V lost 3 bases, J lost 6 bases, and 15 bases lay in between.

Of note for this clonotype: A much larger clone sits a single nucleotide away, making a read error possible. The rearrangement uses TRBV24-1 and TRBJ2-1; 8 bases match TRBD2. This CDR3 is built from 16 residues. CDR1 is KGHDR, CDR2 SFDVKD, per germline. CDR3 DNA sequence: TGTGCCACCAGTGGGATAAGCGGGAGTGCCTACAATGGGCAGTTCTTC. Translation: CATSGISGSAYNGQFF.

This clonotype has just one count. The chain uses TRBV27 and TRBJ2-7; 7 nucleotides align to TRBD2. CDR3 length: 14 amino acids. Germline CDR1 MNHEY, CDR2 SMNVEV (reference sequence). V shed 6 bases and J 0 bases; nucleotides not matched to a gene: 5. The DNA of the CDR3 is TGTGCCAGCAGGGGGGGGGGTAGCTCCTACGAGCAGTACTTC. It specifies CASRGGGSSYEQYF.

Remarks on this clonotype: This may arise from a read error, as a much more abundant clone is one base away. The CDR3 nucleotides read TGTGCCAGCAGTTTATCCATCGTCATGGTCCACAATGAGCAGTTCTTC. Its translation is CASSLSIVMVHNEQFF. The chain employs TRBV27 and TRBJ2-1; D gene unclear. The CDR3 totals 16 residues. Germline loops: CDR1 MNHEY, CDR2 SMNVEV (reference sequence). Trimming left V 0 bases short and J 5 bases short, with 14 bases between.

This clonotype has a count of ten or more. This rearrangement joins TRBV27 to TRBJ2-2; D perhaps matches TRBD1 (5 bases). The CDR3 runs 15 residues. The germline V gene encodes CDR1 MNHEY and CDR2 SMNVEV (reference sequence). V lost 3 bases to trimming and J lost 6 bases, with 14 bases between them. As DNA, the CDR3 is TGTGCCAGCAGTTTTGCAGGGATTCCCGCCGGGGAGCTGTTTTTT. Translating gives CASSFAGIPAGELFF.

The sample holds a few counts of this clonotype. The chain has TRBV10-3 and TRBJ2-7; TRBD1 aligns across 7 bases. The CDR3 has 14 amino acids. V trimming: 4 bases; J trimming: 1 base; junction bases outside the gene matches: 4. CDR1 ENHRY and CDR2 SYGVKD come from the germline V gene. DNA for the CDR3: TGTGCCATCAGTGTCGACAGGGTGTCCTACGAGCAGTACTTC. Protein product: CAISVDRVSYEQYF.